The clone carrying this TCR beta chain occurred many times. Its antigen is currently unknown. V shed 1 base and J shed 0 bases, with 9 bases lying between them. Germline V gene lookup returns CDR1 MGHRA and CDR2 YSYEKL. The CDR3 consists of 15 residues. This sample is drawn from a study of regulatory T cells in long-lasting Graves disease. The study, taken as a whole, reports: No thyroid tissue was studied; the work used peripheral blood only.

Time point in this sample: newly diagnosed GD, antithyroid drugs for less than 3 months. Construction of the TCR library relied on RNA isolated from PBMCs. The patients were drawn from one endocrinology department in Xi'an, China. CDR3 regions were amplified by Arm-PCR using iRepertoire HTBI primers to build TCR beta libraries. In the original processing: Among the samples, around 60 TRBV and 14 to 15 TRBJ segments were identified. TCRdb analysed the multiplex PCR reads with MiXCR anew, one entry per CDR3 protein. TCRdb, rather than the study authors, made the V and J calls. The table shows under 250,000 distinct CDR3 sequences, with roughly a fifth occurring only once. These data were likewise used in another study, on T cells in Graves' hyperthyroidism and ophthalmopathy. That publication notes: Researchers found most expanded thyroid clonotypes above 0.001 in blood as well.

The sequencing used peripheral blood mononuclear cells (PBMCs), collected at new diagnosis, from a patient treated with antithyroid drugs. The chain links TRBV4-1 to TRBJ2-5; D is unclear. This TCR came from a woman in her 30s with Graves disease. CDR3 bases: TGCGCCAGCAGCCAAGTAGACGCGGACCAAGAGACCCAGTACTTC. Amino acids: CASSQVDADQETQYF.